This T cell receptor (beta chain) was retrieved from a study of shared clonotypes between healthy human individuals. V lost 0 bases and J 7 bases, leaving 17 bases between the germline ends. Germline V gene lookup returns CDR1 SGHRS and CDR2 YFSETQ. The CDR3 runs to 17 residues. Assay: immunoSEQ multiplex PCR; the TCRdb copy retains only in-frame clones and omits some. This table holds 2 million to 3 million clones, over 85% found once. This TCR was recovered from a man between 18 and 29 years old in good health. Some clones in this sample may be carry-over from other donors' samples. The J gene is TRBJ1-6, the V gene TRBV5-1, with D tentatively TRBD1 (5 bases). Sequenced input: naive CD4+ T cells from PBMCs. Stated subset: CD45RA+ positively selected. The CDR3 DNA reads TGCGCCAGCAGCTTGGATGGGGGGAGAGCGGGAAATTCACCCCTCCACTTT. Protein sequence: CASSLDGGRAGNSPLHF.